This passage covers 10 T cell receptor beta chains from one sample sequenced in a study of cytomegalovirus exposure and HLA in healthy donors. The primer mix had 60 Vbeta and 13 Jbeta primers. Repertoires were generated with immunoSEQ multiplex PCR, while TCRdb's copy carries only in-frame clones and drops some. The top ten clones hold 1.8% of a sample with over 200,000 clones, under 80% of them seen once. The sample consisted of PBMCs. All receptors derive from a woman aged 25-40 years in good health and CMV-seronegative.

The chain recombines TRBV30 with TRBJ1-1, with 7 bases identical to TRBD1. The ends lost 0 bases at V and 3 bases at J; junction bases unmatched: 4. From germline, CDR1 is GTSNPN and CDR2 SVGIG (reference sequence). This CDR3 region has 14 residues. The CDR3 region has the DNA TGTGCCTGGAGTGTAGGGCAGGGGGACACTGAAGCTTTCTTT. Protein sequence: CAWSVGQGDTEAFF.

As for this clone: Germline is not matched at one junction end, which may reflect a read error. This chain connects TRBV12-5 to TRBJ1-3, with TRBD1 identical over 7 bases. Germline V gives CDR1 LGHNT, CDR2 FRNRAP. This CDR3 has 15 amino acids. CDR3 sequence (DNA): TGTGCTAGTGGTTTGGTACAATCAGGGGGAAGCACCATATATTTT. Its protein product is CASGLVQSGGSTIYF.

The chain carries TRBV20-1 and TRBJ2-7, with D hard to call. This CDR3 region has 11 residues. Germline values: CDR1 DFQATT, CDR2 SNEGSKA (reference sequence). The germline V and J ends were trimmed by 3 bases and 5 bases, with 8 bases remaining between them. The CDR3 coding sequence is TGCAGTGCTAGGGCTCAGGACGAGCAGTACTTC. Protein sequence: CSARAQDEQYF.

This chain joins TRBV30 and TRBJ1-5, with D perhaps TRBD1 (5 bases). Trimming removed 0 bases from V and 2 bases from J, with 14 bases in between. CDR1 is GTSNPN, CDR2 SVGIG, per germline (reference sequence). This CDR3 has 16 amino acids. The CDR3 DNA reads as TGTGCCTGGAGTGTAGGGGTAACTTTGGGCAATCAGCCCCAGCATTTT. This sequence encodes CAWSVGVTLGNQPQHF.

The chain uses TRBV6-6 and TRBJ2-3, with 8 bases fitting TRBD2. Germline V CDR1 and CDR2: MNHNY, SVGAGI (reference sequence). Trimming took 8 bases from V and 6 from J; bases not matched to a gene: 13. This CDR3 is built from 15 residues. CDR3: CASSTLAGGGDTQYF. In DNA form, the CDR3 reads TGTGCCAGCTCCACATTGGCGGGGGGAGGGGATACGCAGTATTTT.

This clone occurred a few times. The chain links TRBV7-9 to TRBJ1-1; D gene unclear. Deletions cut 11 bases from V and 1 base from J, with 8 bases between. CDR1 is SEHNR and CDR2 is FQNEAQ in the germline V gene (reference sequence). The CDR3 is 11 residues long. The CDR3: CACSRNTEAFF. The CDR3 nucleotides read TGTGCCTGTTCGAGGAACACTGAAGCTTTCTTT.

As regards this clone: The sample carries other DNA sequences with the same CDR3. The chain couples TRBV6-4 to TRBJ1-1, with 9 bases fitting TRBD1. Germline lookup yields CDR1 MRHNA and CDR2 SNTAGT. The CDR3 has 13 amino acids. V was pared by 7 bases and J by 5 bases, with 5 bases of the junction left unmatched. The CDR3 nucleotides read TGTGCCAGCAAACAGGGGGCGAATACTGAAGCTTTCTTT. Translated, it gives CASKQGANTEAFF.

The V call is TRBV4-1, the J call TRBJ2-3, with D possibly matching TRBD2 (7 bases). The CDR3 contains 16 residues. Germline lookup yields CDR1 MGHRA and CDR2 YSYEKL. Trimming removed 3 bases from V and 4 bases from J, with 17 bases in between. CDR3 protein: CASSQLGGGVPDTQYF. The DNA of the CDR3 is TGCGCCAGCAGCCAGTTAGGGGGGGGTGTGCCAGATACGCAGTATTTT.

This clone was recorded a few times. The V gene is TRBV7-9, the J gene TRBJ2-7; TRBD1 matches 8 bases. CDR3 size: 16 residues. The germline CDR1 and CDR2 sequences are SEHNR and FQNEAQ (reference sequence). With V trimmed by 3 bases and J by 5 bases, 12 bases remained unmatched. This CDR3 is CASSFFGTGLLNEQYF. The CDR3, as DNA: TGTGCCAGCAGCTTTTTTGGGACAGGCCTCTTGAACGAGCAGTACTTC.

J is TRBJ1-3 and V is TRBV28; 10 bases map to TRBD1. Germline V gene data show CDR1 as MDHEN and CDR2 as SYDVKM. The CDR3 length is 15 residues. Trimming took 6 bases from V and 2 from J; bases not matched to a gene: 4. The CDR3 region has the DNA TGTGCCAGCAGATCGACAGGGGGCCCTGGAAACACCATATATTTT. Translated, it gives CASRSTGGPGNTIYF. Based on the CDR3 plus reference TRBV28 and TRBJ1-3, the full variable domain is DVKVTQSSRYLVKRTGEKVFLECVQDMDHENMFWYRQDPGLGLRLIYFSYDVKMKEKGDIPEGYSVSREKKERFSLILESASTNQTSMYLCASRSTGGPGNTIYFGEGSWLTVV.